The 9 T cell receptor beta chains below were found in one sample sequenced in a study of OX40 agonist ivuxolimab in advanced cancers. The repertoire was sequenced with immunoSEQ multiplex PCR; TCRdb's copy has only in-frame clones and lacks some. The sample consists of around 53,000 clones, around 81% of them appearing once. This specimen was CD4+ or CD8+ T cells sorted from blood, taken in a trial of the OX40 agonist ivuxolimab. These receptor sequences come from an adult with an advanced solid tumor such as melanoma, head and neck, liver or kidney cancer.

The rearrangement joins TRBV5-4 to TRBJ2-5, with TRBD2 matching over 9 bases. V shed 4 bases and J 4 bases; nucleotides not matched to a gene: 11. This CDR3 contains 16 residues. Germline V gives CDR1 SGHNT, CDR2 YYREEE (reference sequence). The CDR3 here is CASSPSGRLAVETQYF. For the CDR3, the DNA is TGTGCCAGCAGCCCCTCGGGTAGACTAGCGGTAGAGACCCAGTACTTC. Combining the CDR3 with reference TRBV5-4 and TRBJ2-5 gives the whole variable domain ETGVTQSPTHLIKTRGQQVTLRCSSQSGHNTVSWYQQALGQGPQFIFQYYREEENGRGNFPPRFSGLQFPNYSSELNVNALELDDSALYLCASSPSGRLAVETQYFGPGTRLLVL.

V is TRBV30 and J is TRBJ2-1, with TRBD1 matching over 7 bases. CDR1 is GTSNPN, CDR2 SVGIG, per germline (reference sequence). V dropped 3 bases and J dropped 7; count of bases not matched to a gene: 18. CDR3 length equals 17 residues. The CDR3 sequence: CAWSLTLLGDRRNEQFF. The CDR3 DNA is TGTGCCTGGAGCCTAACTCTCCTCGGGGACAGACGGAATGAGCAGTTCTTC.

Note on this clone: Different DNA sequences within this sample yield the same CDR3. This sequence joins TRBV6-4 and TRBJ2-6; the D is unclear. Germline V gene data show CDR1 as MRHNA and CDR2 as SNTAGT. The CDR3 extends over 15 amino acids. Trimming removed 0 bases from V and 1 base from J, with 4 bases in between. The DNA of the CDR3 is TGTGCCAGCAGTGACTCGGGTTCTGGGGCCAACGTCCTGACTTTC. This encodes CASSDSGSGANVLTF.

The chain recombines TRBV14 with TRBJ2-7; D ambiguous. V lost 1 base, J lost 0 bases, and 7 bases lay in between. Germline lookup yields CDR1 SGHDN and CDR2 FVKESK. The CDR3 extends over 14 amino acids. The CDR3 sequence: CASSQGWFSYEQYF. The CDR3 bases are TGTGCCAGCAGCCAAGGTTGGTTCTCCTACGAGCAGTACTTC. Filled out from reference TRBV14 and TRBJ2-7, the complete variable domain reads EAGVTQFPSHSVIEKGQTVTLRCDPISGHDNLYWYRRVMGKEIKFLLHFVKESKQDESGMPNNRFLAERTGGTYSTLKVQPAELEDSGVYFCASSQGWFSYEQYFGPGTRLTVT.

This chain uses TRBV7-9 with TRBJ1-1, with D possibly being TRBD1 (5 bases). Trimming removed 3 bases at V and 6 bases at J, with 5 bases between. The CDR3 contains 11 residues. Germline CDR1 is SEHNR and CDR2 is FQNEAQ (reference sequence). The CDR3 bases are TGTGCCAGCAGCTTGACAGCTGAAGCTTTCTTT. Residues: CASSLTAEAFF.

V usage is TRBV7-2 and J usage is TRBJ1-5; D not resolved. Germline CDR1 and CDR2: SGHTA and FQGNSA. The CDR3 has 14 residues. Trimming pared 1 base from V and 7 bases from J, leaving 11 bases between. This chain's CDR3 is CASSLEAQQQPQHF. The DNA for the CDR3 is TGTGCCAGCAGCTTAGAAGCTCAACAACAGCCCCAGCATTTT.

The gene calls are TRBV11-2 and TRBJ2-7; 7 nucleotides align to TRBD2. This CDR3 is built from 13 residues. V was clipped by 6 bases and J by 3 bases; unmatched bases: 5. The germline V gene has CDR1 SGHAT and CDR2 FQNNGV. CDR3 DNA: TGTGCCAGCAGACTCGGGACTAACTACGAGCAGTACTTC. The encoded protein is CASRLGTNYEQYF.

The chain recombines TRBV7-3 with TRBJ1-1; 9 nucleotides align to TRBD1. This CDR3 is 15 amino acids long. V lost 2 bases and J lost 2; bases outside the gene matches: 3. Germline V CDR1 and CDR2: SGHTA, FQGTGA. CDR3 in amino acids: CASSLQGQGNTEAFF. The CDR3 region has the DNA TGTGCCAGCAGCTTACAGGGACAGGGTAACACTGAAGCTTTCTTT.

The CDR3 spells CASSPRTMTDTQYF. CDR3 coding DNA: TGTGCCAGCAGCCCACGGACTATGACAGATACGCAGTATTTT. This rearrangement joins TRBV7-9 to TRBJ2-3; a weak D match, TRBD2 (6 bases). Germline lookup yields CDR1 SEHNR and CDR2 FQNEAQ (reference sequence). V lost 5 bases to trimming and J lost 3 bases, with 12 bases between them. The CDR3 spans 14 residues.